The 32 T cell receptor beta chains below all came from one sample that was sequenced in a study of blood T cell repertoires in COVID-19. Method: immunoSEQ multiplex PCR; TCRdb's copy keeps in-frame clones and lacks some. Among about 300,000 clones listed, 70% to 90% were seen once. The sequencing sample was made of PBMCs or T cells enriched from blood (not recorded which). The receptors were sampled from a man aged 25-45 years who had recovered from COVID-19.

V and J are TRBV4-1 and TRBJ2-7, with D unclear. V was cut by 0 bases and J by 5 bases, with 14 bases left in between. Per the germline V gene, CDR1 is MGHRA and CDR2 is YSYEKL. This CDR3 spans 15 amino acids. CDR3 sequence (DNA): TGCGCCAGCAGCCAAGATTGGCCAGTTGTCCACGAGCAGTACTTC. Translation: CASSQDWPVVHEQYF.

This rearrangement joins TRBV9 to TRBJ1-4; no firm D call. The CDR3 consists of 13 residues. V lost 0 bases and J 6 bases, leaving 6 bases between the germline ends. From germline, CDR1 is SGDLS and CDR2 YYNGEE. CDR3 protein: CASSVDVDEKLFF. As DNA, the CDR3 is TGTGCCAGCAGCGTAGACGTAGATGAAAAACTGTTTTTT.

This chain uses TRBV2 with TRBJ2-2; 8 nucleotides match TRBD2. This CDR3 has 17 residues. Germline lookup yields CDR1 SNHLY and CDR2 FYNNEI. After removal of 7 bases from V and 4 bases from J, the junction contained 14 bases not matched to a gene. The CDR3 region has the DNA TGTGCCAGCAACGGGGGGGGCCCTCTCGTTAGCACCGGGGAGCTGTTTTTT. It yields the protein CASNGGGPLVSTGELFF.

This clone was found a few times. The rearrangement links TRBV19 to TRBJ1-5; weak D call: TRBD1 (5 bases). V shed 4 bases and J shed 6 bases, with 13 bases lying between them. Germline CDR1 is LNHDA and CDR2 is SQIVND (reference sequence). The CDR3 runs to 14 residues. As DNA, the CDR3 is TGTGCCAGTAGTAAGGGCAGGGTTGGTCAGCCCCAGCATTTT. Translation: CASSKGRVGQPQHF.

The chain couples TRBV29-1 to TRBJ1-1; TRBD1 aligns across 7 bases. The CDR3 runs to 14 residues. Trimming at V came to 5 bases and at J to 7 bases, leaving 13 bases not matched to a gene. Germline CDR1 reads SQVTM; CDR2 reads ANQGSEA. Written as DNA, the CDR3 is TGCAGCGTTTCGACAGGGTTTTTGTATAGTGAAGCTTTCTTT. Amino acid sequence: CSVSTGFLYSEAFF.

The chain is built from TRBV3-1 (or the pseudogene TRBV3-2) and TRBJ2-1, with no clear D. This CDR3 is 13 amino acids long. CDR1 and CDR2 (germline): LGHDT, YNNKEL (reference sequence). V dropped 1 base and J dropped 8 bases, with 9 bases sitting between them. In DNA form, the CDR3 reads TGTGCCAGCAGCCAAGCTAGTGGCCATGAGCAGTTCTTC. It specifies CASSQASGHEQFF.

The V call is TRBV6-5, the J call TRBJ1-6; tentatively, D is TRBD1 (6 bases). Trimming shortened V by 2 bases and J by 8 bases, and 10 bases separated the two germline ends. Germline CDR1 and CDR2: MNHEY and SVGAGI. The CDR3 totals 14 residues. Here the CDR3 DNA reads TGTGCCAGCAGTTACACCGAGGGGGATTCACCCCTCCACTTT. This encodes CASSYTEGDSPLHF.

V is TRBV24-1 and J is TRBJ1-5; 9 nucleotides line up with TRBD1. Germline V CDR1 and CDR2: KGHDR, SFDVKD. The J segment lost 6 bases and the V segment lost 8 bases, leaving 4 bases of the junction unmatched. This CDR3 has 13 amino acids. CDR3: CATTQGAGQPQHF. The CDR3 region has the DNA TGTGCCACCACACAGGGGGCCGGTCAGCCCCAGCATTTT.

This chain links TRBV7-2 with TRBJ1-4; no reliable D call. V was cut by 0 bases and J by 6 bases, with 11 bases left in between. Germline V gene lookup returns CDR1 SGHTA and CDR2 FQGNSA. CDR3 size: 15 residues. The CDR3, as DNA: TGTGCCAGCAGCTTAGCGCGGGGAAGGGATGAAAAACTGTTTTTT. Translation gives CASSLARGRDEKLFF.

The CDR3 reads CAWSRTGVGGGNGYTF. For the CDR3, the DNA is TGTGCCTGGAGTAGGACAGGGGTCGGCGGCGGTAATGGCTACACCTTC. The rearrangement links TRBV30 to TRBJ1-2, with 9 bases lining up with TRBD1. The CDR3 is 16 residues long. Germline CDR1 reads GTSNPN; CDR2 reads SVGIG (reference sequence). The trim removed 2 bases at V and 6 bases at J, leaving 13 bases unmatched.

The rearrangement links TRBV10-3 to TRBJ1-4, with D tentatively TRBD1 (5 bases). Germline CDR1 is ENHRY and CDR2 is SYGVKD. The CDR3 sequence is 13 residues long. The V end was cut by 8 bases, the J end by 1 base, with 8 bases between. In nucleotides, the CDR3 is TGTGCCATCTCAGGACAAACTAATGAAAAACTGTTTTTT. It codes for CAISGQTNEKLFF.

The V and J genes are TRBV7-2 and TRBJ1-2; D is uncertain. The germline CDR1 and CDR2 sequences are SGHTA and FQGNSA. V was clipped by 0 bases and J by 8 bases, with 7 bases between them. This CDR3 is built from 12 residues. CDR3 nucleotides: TGTGCCAGCAGCTTAGCCGGGAGAGGCTACACCTTC. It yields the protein CASSLAGRGYTF.

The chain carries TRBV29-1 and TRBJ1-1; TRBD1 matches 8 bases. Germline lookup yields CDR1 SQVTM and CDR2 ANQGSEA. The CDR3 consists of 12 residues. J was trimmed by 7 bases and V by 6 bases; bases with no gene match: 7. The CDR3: CSVDRAGVEAFF. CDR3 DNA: TGCAGCGTGGACAGGGCCGGGGTTGAAGCTTTCTTT.

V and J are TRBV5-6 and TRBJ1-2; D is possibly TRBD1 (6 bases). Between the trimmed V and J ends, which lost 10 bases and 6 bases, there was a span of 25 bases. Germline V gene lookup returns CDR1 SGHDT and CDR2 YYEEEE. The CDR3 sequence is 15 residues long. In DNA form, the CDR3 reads TGTGCCGTCGGAAGAGACAGGAACTACGGCAATGGCTACACCTTC. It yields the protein CAVGRDRNYGNGYTF.

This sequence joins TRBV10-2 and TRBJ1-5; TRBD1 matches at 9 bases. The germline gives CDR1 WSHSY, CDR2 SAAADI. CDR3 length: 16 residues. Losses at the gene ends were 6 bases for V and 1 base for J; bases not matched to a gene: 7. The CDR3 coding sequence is TGCGCCAGCAGCGGACAGGGGATAGGAAGCAATCAGCCCCAGCATTTT. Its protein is CASSGQGIGSNQPQHF.

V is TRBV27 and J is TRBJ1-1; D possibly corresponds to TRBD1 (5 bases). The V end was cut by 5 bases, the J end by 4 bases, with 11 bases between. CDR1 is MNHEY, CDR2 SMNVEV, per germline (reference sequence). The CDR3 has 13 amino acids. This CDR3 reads CASSPQGTTEAFF. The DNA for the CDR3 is TGTGCCAGCAGTCCTCAGGGTACCACTGAAGCTTTCTTT.

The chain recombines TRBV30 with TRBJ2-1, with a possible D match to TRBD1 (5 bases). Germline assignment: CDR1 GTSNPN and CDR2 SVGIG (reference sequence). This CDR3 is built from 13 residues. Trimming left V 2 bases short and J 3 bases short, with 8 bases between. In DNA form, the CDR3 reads TGTGCCTGGAGTCCAGGGTTCTACAATGAGCAGTTCTTC. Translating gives CAWSPGFYNEQFF.

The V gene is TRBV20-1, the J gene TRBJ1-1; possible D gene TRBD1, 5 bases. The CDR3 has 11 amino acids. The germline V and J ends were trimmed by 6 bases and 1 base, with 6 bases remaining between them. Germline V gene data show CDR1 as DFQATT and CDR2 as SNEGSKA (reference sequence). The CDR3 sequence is CSAGPNTEAFF. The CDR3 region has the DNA TGCAGTGCGGGGCCGAACACTGAAGCTTTCTTT.

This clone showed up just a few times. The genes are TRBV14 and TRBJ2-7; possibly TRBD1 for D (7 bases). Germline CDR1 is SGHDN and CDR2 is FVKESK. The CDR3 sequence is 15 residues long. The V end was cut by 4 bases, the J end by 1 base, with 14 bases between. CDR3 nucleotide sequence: TGTGCCAGCAGCCTTGGCGGGACAGTATCCTACGAGCAGTACTTC. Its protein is CASSLGGTVSYEQYF.

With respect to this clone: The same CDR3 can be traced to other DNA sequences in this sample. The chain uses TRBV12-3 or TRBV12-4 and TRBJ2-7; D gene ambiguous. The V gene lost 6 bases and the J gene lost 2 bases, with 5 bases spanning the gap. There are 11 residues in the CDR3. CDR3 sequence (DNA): TGTGCCAGCAGCTATACCTACGAGCAGTACTTC. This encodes CASSYTYEQYF.

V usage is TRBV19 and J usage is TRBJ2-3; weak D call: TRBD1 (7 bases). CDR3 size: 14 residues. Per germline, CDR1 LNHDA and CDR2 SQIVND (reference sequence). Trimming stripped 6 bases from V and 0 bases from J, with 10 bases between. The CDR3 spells CASRAGGSTDTQYF. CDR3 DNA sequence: TGTGCCAGTAGGGCAGGGGGGAGCACAGATACGCAGTATTTT.

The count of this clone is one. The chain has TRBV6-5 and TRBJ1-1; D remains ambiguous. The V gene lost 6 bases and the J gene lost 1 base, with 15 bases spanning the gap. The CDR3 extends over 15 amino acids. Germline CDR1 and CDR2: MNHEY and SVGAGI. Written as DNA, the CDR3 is TGTGCCAGCAGCGAGGGAGCATTCGGGAACACTGAAGCTTTCTTT. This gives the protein CASSEGAFGNTEAFF.

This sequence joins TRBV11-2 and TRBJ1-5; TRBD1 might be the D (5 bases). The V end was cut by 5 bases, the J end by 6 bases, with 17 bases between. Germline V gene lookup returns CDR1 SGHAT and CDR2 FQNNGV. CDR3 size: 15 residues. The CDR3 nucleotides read TGTGCCAGCAGCCCCCAGGCAGGGAGGGGTCAGCCCCAGCATTTT. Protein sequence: CASSPQAGRGQPQHF.

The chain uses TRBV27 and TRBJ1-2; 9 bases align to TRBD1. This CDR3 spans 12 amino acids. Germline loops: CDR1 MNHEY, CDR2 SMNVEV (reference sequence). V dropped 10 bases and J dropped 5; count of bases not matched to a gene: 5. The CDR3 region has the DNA TGTGCCACAGGGACAGGGCTATATGGCTACACCTTC. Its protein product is CATGTGLYGYTF.

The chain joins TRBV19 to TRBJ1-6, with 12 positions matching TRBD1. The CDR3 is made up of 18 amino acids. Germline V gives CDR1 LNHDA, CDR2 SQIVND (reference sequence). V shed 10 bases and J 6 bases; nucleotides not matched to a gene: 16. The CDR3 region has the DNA TGTGCCACTCGGGCCCCCGGGACAGGGGGCGCCGGTAATTCACCCCTCCACTTT. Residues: CATRAPGTGGAGNSPLHF.

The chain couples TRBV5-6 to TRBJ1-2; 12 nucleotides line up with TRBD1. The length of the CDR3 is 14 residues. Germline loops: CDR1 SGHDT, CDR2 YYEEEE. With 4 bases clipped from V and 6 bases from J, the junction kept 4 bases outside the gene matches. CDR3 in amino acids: CASSAGQGAHGYTF. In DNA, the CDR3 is TGTGCCAGCAGCGCGGGACAGGGGGCTCATGGCTACACCTTC.

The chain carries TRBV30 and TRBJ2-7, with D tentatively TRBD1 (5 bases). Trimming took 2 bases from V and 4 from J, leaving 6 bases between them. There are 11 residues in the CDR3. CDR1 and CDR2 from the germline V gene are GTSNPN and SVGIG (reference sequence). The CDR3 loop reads CAWSRGYEQYF. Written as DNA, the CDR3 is TGTGCCTGGAGTAGGGGATACGAGCAGTACTTC.

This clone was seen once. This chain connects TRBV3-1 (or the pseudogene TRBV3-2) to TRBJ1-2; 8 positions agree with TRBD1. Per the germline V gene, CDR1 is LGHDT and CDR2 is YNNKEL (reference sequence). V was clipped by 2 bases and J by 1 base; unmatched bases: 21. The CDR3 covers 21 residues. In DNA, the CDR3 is TGTGCCAGCAGCCAAATAGAGGGTTGGACAGGGCGAAAGGTGTGTAACTATGGCTACACCTTC. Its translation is CASSQIEGWTGRKVCNYGYTF.

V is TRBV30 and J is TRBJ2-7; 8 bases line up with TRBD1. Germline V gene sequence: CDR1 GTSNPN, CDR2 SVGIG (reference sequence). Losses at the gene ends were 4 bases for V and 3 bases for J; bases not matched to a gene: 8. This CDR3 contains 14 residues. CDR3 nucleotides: TGTGCCTGGATGGCTCCGGGACAGGACTACGAGCAGTACTTC. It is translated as CAWMAPGQDYEQYF.

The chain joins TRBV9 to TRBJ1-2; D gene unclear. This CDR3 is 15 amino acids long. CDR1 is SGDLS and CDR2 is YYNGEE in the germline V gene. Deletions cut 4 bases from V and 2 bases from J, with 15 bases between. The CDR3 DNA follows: TGTGCCAGCAGCCCTCATGAGGGCAGCAACTATGGCTACACCTTC. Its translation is CASSPHEGSNYGYTF.

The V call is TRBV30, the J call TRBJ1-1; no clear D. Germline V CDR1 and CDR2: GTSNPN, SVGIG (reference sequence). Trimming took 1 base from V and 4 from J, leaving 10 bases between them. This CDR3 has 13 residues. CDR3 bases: TGTGCCTGGAGTGACGTGGGGAGCACTGAAGCTTTCTTT. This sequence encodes CAWSDVGSTEAFF.

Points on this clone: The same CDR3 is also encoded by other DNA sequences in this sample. CDR3 DNA: TGCGCCAGCAGCTCGACTACAGGGTTGAACACTGAAGCTTTCTTT. This gives the protein CASSSTTGLNTEAFF. V gene TRBV5-1 combines with J gene TRBJ1-1; possible D gene TRBD1, 6 bases. Germline CDR1 SGHRS, CDR2 YFSETQ. The CDR3 contains 15 residues. V shed 3 bases and J shed 0 bases, with 12 bases lying between them. The whole variable domain, remainder taken from reference TRBV5-1 and TRBJ1-1, is KAGVTQTPRYLIKTRGQQVTLSCSPISGHRSVSWYQQTPGQGLQFLFEYFSETQRNKGNFPGRFSGRQFSNSRSEMNVSTLELGDSALYLCASSSTTGLNTEAFFGQGTRLTVV.